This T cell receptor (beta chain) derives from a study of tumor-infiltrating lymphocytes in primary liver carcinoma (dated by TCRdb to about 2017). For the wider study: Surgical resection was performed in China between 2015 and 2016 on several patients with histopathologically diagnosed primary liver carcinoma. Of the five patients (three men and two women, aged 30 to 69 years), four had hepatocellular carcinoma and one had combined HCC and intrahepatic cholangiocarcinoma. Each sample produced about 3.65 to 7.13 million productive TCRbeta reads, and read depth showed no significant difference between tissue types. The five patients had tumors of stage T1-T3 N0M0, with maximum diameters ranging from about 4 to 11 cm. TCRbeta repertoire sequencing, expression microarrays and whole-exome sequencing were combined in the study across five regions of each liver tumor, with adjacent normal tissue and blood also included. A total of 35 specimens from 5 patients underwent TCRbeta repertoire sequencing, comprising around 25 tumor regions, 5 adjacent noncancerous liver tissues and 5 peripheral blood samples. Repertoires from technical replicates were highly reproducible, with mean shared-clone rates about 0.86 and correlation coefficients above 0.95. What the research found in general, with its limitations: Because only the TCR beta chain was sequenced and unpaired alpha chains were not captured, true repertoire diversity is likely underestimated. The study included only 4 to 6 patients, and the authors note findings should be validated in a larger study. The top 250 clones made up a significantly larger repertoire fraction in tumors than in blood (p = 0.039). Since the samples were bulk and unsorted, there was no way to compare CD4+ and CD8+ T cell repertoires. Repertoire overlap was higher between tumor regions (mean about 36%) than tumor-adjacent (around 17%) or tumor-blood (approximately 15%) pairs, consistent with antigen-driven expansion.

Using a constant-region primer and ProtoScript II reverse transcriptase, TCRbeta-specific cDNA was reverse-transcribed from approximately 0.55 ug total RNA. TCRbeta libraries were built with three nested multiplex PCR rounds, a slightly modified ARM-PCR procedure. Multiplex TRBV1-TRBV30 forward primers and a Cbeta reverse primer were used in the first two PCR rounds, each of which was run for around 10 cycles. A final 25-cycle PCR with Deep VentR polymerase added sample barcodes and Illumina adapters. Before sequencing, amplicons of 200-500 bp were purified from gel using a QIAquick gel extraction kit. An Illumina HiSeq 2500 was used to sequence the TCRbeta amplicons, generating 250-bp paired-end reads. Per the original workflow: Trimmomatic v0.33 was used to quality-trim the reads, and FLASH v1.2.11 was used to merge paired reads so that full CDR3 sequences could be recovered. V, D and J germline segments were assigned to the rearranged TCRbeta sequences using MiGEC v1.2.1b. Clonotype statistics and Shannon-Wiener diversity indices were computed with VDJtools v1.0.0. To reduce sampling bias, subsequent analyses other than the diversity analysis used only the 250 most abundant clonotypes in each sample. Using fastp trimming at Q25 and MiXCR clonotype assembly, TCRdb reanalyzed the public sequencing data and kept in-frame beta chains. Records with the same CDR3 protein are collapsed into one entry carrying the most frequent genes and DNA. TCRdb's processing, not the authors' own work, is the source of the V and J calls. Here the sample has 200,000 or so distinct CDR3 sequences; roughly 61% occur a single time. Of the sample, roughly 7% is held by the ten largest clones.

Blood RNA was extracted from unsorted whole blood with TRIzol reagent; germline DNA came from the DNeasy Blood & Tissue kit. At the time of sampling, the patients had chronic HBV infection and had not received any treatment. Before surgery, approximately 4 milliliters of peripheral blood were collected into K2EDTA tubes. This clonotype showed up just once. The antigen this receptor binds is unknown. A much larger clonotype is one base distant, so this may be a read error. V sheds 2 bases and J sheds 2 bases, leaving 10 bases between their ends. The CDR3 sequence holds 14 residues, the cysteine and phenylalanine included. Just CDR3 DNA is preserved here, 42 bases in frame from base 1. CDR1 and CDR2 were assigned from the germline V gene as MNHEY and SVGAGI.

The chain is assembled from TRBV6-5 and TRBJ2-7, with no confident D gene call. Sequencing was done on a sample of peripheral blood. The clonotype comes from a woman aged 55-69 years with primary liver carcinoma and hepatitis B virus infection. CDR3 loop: CASSYGNGTYEQYF. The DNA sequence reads TGTGCCAGCAGTTACGGTAACGGAACCTACGAGCAGTACTTC.